Listed below are T cell receptor beta chains from one sample, sequenced in a study of T cells after yellow fever vaccination. TCRdb re-called the 5' RACE reads through MiXCR, storing one row per CDR3 protein. The sample has about 330,000 distinct CDR3 sequences, 6.8% seen once. The material sequenced was PBMCs, taken roughly 45 days after the first yellow fever vaccination. These receptor sequences come from a man in his late teens or twenties who received the YFV17D yellow fever vaccine. Each CDR3 is given without its conserved first and last residue.

v_call cdr3_aa
TRBV5-1 ASSLRQLMNTEAF
TRBV4-1 ASSHSGGAADTQY
TRBV30 AWSVGGGVKTQY
TRBV19 ASSGAHFVGEQF
TRBV10-3 AISESVGGGNTEAF
TRBV4-3 ASSQELTDTQY
TRBV28 QVAGGPYMETQY
TRBV12-3/TRBV12-4 ASSLGTGFQPQH
TRBV7-2 ASSTISERETQY
TRBV5-1 ASSSKRGPYNEQF
TRBV12-3/TRBV12-4 ASAPIAGGTDTQY
TRBV7-8 ASTSSDIANTGELF
TRBV10-3 ATRAGTGSYEQY
TRBV5-1 ASSLVRASGSGANVLT
TRBV4-3 ASSRLYQGKQNNEQF
TRBV6-1 ASSVKGPAEAS
TRBV18 ASSPRTQGHTEAF
TRBV7-2 ASSLDLAGGILETQY
TRBV4-3 ASSQELSGGATGELF
TRBV9 ASSEWDRAYEQY
TRBV28 AGRDSAYNSPLH
TRBV2 ASSTHRGRNGELF
TRBV7-9 ASAGYYNSPLH
TRBV10-3 AIKGTAQETQY
TRBV9 ASSPYGTGGETQY
TRBV2 ASRPHAQQTEAF
TRBV11-2 ASSQGQGGSYNEQF
TRBV7-9 ASSGNRPPRSETQY